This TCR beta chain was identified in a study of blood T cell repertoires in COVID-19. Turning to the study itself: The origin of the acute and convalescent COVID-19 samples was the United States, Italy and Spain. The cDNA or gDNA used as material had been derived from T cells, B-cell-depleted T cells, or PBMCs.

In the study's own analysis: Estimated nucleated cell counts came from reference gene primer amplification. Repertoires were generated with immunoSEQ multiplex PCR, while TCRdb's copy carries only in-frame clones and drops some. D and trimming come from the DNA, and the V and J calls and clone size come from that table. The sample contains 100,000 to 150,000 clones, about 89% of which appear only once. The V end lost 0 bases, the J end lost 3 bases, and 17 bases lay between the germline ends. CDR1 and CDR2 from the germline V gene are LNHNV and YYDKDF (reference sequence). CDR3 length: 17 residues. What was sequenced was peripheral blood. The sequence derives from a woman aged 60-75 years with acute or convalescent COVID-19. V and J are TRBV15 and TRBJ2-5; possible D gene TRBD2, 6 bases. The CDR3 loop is CATSRELANFGKETQYF. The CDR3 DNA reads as TGTGCCACCAGCAGAGAACTAGCTAACTTCGGGAAAGAGACCCAGTACTTC.